This T cell receptor beta chain was recovered during a study of T cells in Graves' hyperthyroidism and ophthalmopathy. V lost 6 bases and J lost 2, with 8 bases in between. In germline, CDR1 is MDHEN, CDR2 SYDVKM. The CDR3 sequence is 13 residues long. This clonotype was found many times. What was amplified from RNA transcripts were TCR beta CDR3 regions. During a first-round RT-PCR of the TCR CDR3, the HTBI primer set was used. TCRdb reprocessed the multiplex PCR reads with MiXCR, giving one entry per CDR3 protein. Altogether a few hundred thousand distinct CDR3 sequences are present, 15% to 19% being singletons, with the ten largest covering 7.3%.

Specimen: blood. The receptor comes from a woman aged 30 to 39 with Graves' hyperthyroidism. The chain carries TRBV28 and TRBJ1-5, with no clear D. This CDR3 is CASSMRGNQPQHF. The CDR3 DNA reads TGTGCCAGCAGCATGAGGGGCAATCAGCCCCAGCATTTT. The full variable domain, its missing parts supplied by reference TRBV28 and TRBJ1-5, is DVKVTQSSRYLVKRTGEKVFLECVQDMDHENMFWYRQDPGLGLRLIYFSYDVKMKEKGDIPEGYSVSREKKERFSLILESASTNQTSMYLCASSMRGNQPQHFGDGTRLSIL.